A single sample gave rise to the 23 T cell receptor beta chains below, sequenced in a study of T cell responses to AZD1222 COVID-19 vaccine. Clones were sequenced by immunoSEQ multiplex PCR, and TCRdb holds only the in-frame ones, with some missing. Altogether roughly 77,000 clones are present, more than 85% being singletons, with the ten largest covering roughly 5.1%. The sample in question was peripheral blood, obtained 28 days after the second AZD1222 dose. These receptors were collected from an adult who received the AZD1222 COVID-19 vaccine.

The chain carries TRBV9 and TRBJ2-1; TRBD1 matches 9 bases. The germline V gene encodes CDR1 SGDLS and CDR2 YYNGEE. The CDR3 consists of 15 residues. Losses at the gene ends were 0 bases for V and 6 bases for J; bases not matched to a gene: 4. The CDR3 DNA is TGTGCCAGCAGCGTAGTTCCGGGACAGGGCAATGAGCAGTTCTTC. As protein: CASSVVPGQGNEQFF.

V usage is TRBV4-2 and J usage is TRBJ2-3, with D possibly being TRBD1 or TRBD2 (7 bases each). CDR1 LGHNA and CDR2 YNFKEQ come from the germline V gene. The ends were cut back, 3 bases at V and 1 base at J, with 20 bases in the middle. The CDR3 is made up of 18 amino acids. The CDR3 reads CASSQPQGGRGRTDTQYF. The CDR3 DNA sequence: TGTGCCAGCAGCCAGCCCCAGGGGGGGAGGGGCCGCACAGATACGCAGTATTTT.

The genes are TRBV14 and TRBJ2-3; tentatively, D is TRBD2 (6 bases). V was cut by 1 base and J by 2 bases, with 10 bases left in between. The CDR3 has 15 residues. In germline, CDR1 is SGHDN, CDR2 FVKESK. DNA for the CDR3: TGTGCCAGCAGCCAAGGACTAGAGGCCACAGATACGCAGTATTTT. This translates into CASSQGLEATDTQYF.

The chain combines TRBV14 with TRBJ1-1; no clear D gene. This CDR3 region has 13 residues. The V end lost 5 bases, the J end lost 7 bases, and 14 bases lay between the germline ends. Germline CDR1 reads SGHDN; CDR2 reads FVKESK. The CDR3 DNA is TGTGCCAGCAGCTACTCGGATTTGCTTGAAGCTTTCTTT. Translated: CASSYSDLLEAFF.

V is TRBV7-2 and J is TRBJ2-7; possible D gene TRBD2, 5 bases. From germline, CDR1 is SGHTA and CDR2 FQGNSA. The ends were cut back, 4 bases at V and 3 bases at J, with 16 bases in the middle. The CDR3 runs 15 residues. This CDR3 is CASSSRAGSYYEQYF. CDR3 DNA sequence: TGTGCCAGCAGCTCCCGGGCGGGTAGCTACTACGAGCAGTACTTC.

The chain is built from TRBV6-5 and TRBJ1-2, with D unclear. The CDR3 extends over 14 amino acids. Per germline, CDR1 MNHEY and CDR2 SVGAGI. Trimming took off 5 bases at V and 8 bases at J, with 18 bases between the two ends. The CDR3 protein is CASSPGSIGRGYTF. The CDR3 DNA sequence: TGTGCCAGCAGTCCCGGCAGCATTGGGCGCGGCTACACCTTC.

The chain uses TRBV19 and TRBJ1-1, with TRBD1 identical over 8 bases. The germline V gene encodes CDR1 LNHDA and CDR2 SQIVND (reference sequence). The CDR3 length is 13 residues. Trimming cost V 2 bases and J 4 bases; bases outside gene matches: 0. In DNA form, the CDR3 reads TGTGCCAGTAGTATACAGGGGGCCACTGAAGCTTTCTTT. It is translated as CASSIQGATEAFF.

The table lists this clone with a few counts. The chain recombines TRBV27 with TRBJ1-2; 9 bases map to TRBD1. V shed 3 bases and J 4 bases; nucleotides not matched to a gene: 6. CDR3 length: 15 amino acids. Germline loops: CDR1 MNHEY, CDR2 SMNVEV (reference sequence). For the CDR3, the DNA is TGTGCCAGCAGTTTCGACAGGGGGTACGGCTATGGCTACACCTTC. It codes for CASSFDRGYGYGYTF.

DNA for the CDR3: TGTGCCAGTAGTAACAACAGGGGTAGTCAGCCCCAGCATTTT. This codes for CASSNNRGSQPQHF. The chain combines TRBV19 with TRBJ1-5; TRBD1 matches at 7 bases. Per germline, CDR1 LNHDA and CDR2 SQIVND (reference sequence). The length of the CDR3 is 14 residues. V gave up 4 bases and J gave up 6 bases; unmatched junction bases: 6.

The chain links TRBV5-6 to TRBJ2-7, with D perhaps given as TRBD1 or TRBD2 (5 bases each). The V end was cut by 2 bases, the J end by 4 bases, with 10 bases between. The CDR3 is 13 residues long. Germline-derived CDR1 and CDR2 are SGHDT and YYEEEE. The CDR3 region has the DNA TGTGCCAGCAGCTTAGCCTGGGGGTACGAGCAGTACTTC. Amino acid sequence: CASSLAWGYEQYF.

The sample holds one count of this clone. The genes are TRBV5-1 and TRBJ2-3; 10 bases fit TRBD2. CDR1 and CDR2 from the germline V gene are SGHRS and YFSETQ. Trimming at V came to 1 base and at J to 3 bases, leaving 2 bases not matched to a gene. CDR3 length: 15 residues. DNA of the CDR3: TGCGCCAGCAGCTTGCTAGCGGGAGAAACAGATACGCAGTATTTT. Translation: CASSLLAGETDTQYF.

V gene TRBV7-3 combines with J gene TRBJ2-1, with TRBD2 matching over 16 bases. CDR1 SGHTA and CDR2 FQGTGA come from the germline V gene. CDR3 length: 16 residues. Trimming removed 3 bases from V and 13 bases from J; junction bases left unmatched: 9. The CDR3: CASSLTGTSGRALQFF. CDR3 coding DNA: TGTGCCAGCAGCTTGACCGGGACTAGCGGGAGGGCCCTTCAGTTCTTC.

The chain recombines TRBV7-2 with TRBJ1-5; D perhaps matches TRBD1 (5 bases). V shed 5 bases and J shed 5 bases, with 22 bases lying between them. Germline V CDR1 and CDR2: SGHTA, FQGNSA. The CDR3 covers 17 residues. The CDR3 here is CASSPAWGPPRDQPQHF. CDR3 nucleotides: TGTGCCAGCAGCCCAGCCTGGGGACCCCCAAGGGATCAGCCCCAGCATTTT. Full variable domain (missing parts from reference TRBV7-2 and TRBJ1-5): GAGVSQSPSNKVTEKGKDVELRCDPISGHTALYWYRQSLGQGLEFLIYFQGNSAPDKSGLPSDRFSAERTGGSVSTLTIQRTQQEDSAVYLCASSPAWGPPRDQPQHFGDGTRLSIL.

The chain uses TRBV4-3 and TRBJ1-1, with D perhaps TRBD1 (5 bases). Germline CDR1 reads LGHNA; CDR2 reads YSLEER. The CDR3 contains 14 residues. V was shortened by 1 base and J by 7 bases, with 13 bases between the two germline ends. This chain's CDR3 is CASSQGQGFNEAFF. The CDR3 DNA follows: TGCGCCAGCAGCCAAGGGCAGGGTTTTAATGAAGCTTTCTTT.

The DNA of the CDR3 is TGTGCCTGGAGTCCCGGGACTAGCGGACCCTACGAGCAGTACTTC. This encodes CAWSPGTSGPYEQYF. The chain employs TRBV30 and TRBJ2-7; 11 positions agree with TRBD2. Germline V lookup: CDR1 GTSNPN, CDR2 SVGIG (reference sequence). The CDR3 is 15 residues long. The J segment lost 2 bases and the V segment lost 2 bases, leaving 5 bases of the junction unmatched.

The chain recombines TRBV5-4 with TRBJ2-3; 13 bases match TRBD2. Unmatched junction bases numbered 9, after V lost 4 bases and J lost 4 bases. Per the germline V gene, CDR1 is SGHNT and CDR2 is YYREEE (reference sequence). This CDR3 region has 17 residues. CDR3 nucleotide sequence: TGTGCCAGCAGCACGGCCGGACTAGCGGGAGCTTCAGATACGCAGTATTTT. This sequence encodes CASSTAGLAGASDTQYF.

The chain combines TRBV30 with TRBJ2-5; 11 nucleotides align to TRBD2. Germline CDR1 is GTSNPN and CDR2 is SVGIG (reference sequence). This CDR3 contains 14 residues. The ends lost 0 bases at V and 3 bases at J; junction bases unmatched: 0. The CDR3 protein is CAWSVLAGEETQYF. Written as DNA, the CDR3 is TGTGCCTGGAGTGTACTAGCGGGAGAAGAGACCCAGTACTTC.

The rearrangement links TRBV15 to TRBJ1-4; no clear D. Trimming removed 0 bases from V and 10 bases from J, with 9 bases in between. The CDR3 is 13 amino acids. Germline CDR1 and CDR2: LNHNV and YYDKDF (reference sequence). The CDR3 coding sequence is TGTGCCACCAGCAGAGATAGTTTAGGAAAACTGTTTTTT. Protein: CATSRDSLGKLFF. Drawing the rest from reference TRBV15 and TRBJ1-4, the complete variable domain is DAMVIQNPRYQVTQFGKPVTLSCSQTLNHNVMYWYQQKSSQAPKLLFHYYDKDFNNEADTPDNFQSRRPNTSFCFLDIRSPGLGDTAMYLCATSRDSLGKLFFGSGTQLSVL.

The chain recombines TRBV19 with TRBJ1-4; TRBD1 is a possible D gene (6 bases). Trimming removed 10 bases from V and 7 bases from J, with 16 bases in between. Germline assignment: CDR1 LNHDA and CDR2 SQIVND (reference sequence). This CDR3 contains 13 residues. Written as DNA, the CDR3 is TGTGCCACCGAGGCCGGGGGCGGTGAAAAACTGTTTTTT. Translating gives CATEAGGGEKLFF. Full variable domain (rest looked up from reference TRBV19 and TRBJ1-4): DGGITQSPKYLFRKEGQNVTLSCEQNLNHDAMYWYRQDPGQGLRLIYYSQIVNDFQKGDIAEGYSVSREKKESFPLTVTSAQKNPTAFYLCATEAGGGEKLFFGSGTQLSVL.

The chain has TRBV6-4 and TRBJ2-4; D perhaps matches TRBD1 (6 bases). The CDR3 length is 17 residues. CDR1 is MRHNA, CDR2 SNTAGT, per germline. Trimming pared 2 bases from V and 0 bases from J, leaving 14 bases between. The DNA for the CDR3 is TGTGCCAGCAGTGACCAGGTGGACAGTCTAGCCAAAAACATTCAGTACTTC. This sequence encodes CASSDQVDSLAKNIQYF.

This clone occurred once. The CDR3 protein is CASSLGVGVNSYNEQFF. In DNA, the CDR3 is TGTGCCAGCAGTTTAGGGGTCGGGGTCAACTCCTACAATGAGCAGTTCTTC. The V call is TRBV27, the J call TRBJ2-1; D possibly corresponds to TRBD2 (5 bases). Deletions cut 2 bases from V and 0 bases from J, with 14 bases between. The CDR3 covers 17 residues. CDR1 and CDR2 (germline): MNHEY, SMNVEV (reference sequence).

V gene TRBV6-1 combines with J gene TRBJ1-3; D is unclear. V shed 1 base and J shed 0 bases, with 7 bases lying between them. CDR1 and CDR2 from the germline V gene are MNHNS and SASEGT. The CDR3 extends over 15 amino acids. The CDR3 loop reads CASSEDLGSGNTIYF. CDR3 nucleotides: TGTGCCAGCAGTGAAGATTTGGGCTCTGGAAACACCATATATTTT.

The J gene is TRBJ1-3, the V gene TRBV6-2 or TRBV6-3; 7 bases line up with TRBD1. Germline loops: CDR1 MNHEY, CDR2 SVGEGT. CDR3 length: 16 residues. Trimming cost V 0 bases and J 0 bases; bases outside gene matches: 2. CDR3 protein: CASSYSTGNSGNTIYF. DNA of the CDR3: TGTGCCAGCAGTTACTCGACAGGGAACTCTGGAAACACCATATATTTT.